The next 15 T cell receptor beta chains were all read from a single sample in a study of CD8+CD57+ T cells in acquired aplastic anemia. Using genomic DNA as the template, TCR beta VDJ and CDR3 profiling was carried out. MiXCR, applied by TCRdb to the reads, yields one record per CDR3 protein. Of around 200,000 distinct CDR3 sequences in the sample, 63% were seen once. By flow cytometry, patients selected for sequencing had shown an expansion of CD8+CD57+ cells. The sample comprised sorted CD4+, CD8+, or CD8+CD57+ T cells (not recorded which) from PBMCs. These receptors came from a human donor with aplastic anemia.

The rearrangement joins TRBV7-9 to TRBJ2-1; D possibly corresponds to TRBD1 (5 bases). V was trimmed by 6 bases and J by 10 bases, leaving 13 bases between them. Looked up from germline, CDR1 is SEHNR and CDR2 is FQNEAQ (reference sequence). The CDR3 length is 12 residues. CDR3 nucleotide sequence: TGTGCCAGCAGGGATGGGGCTAGGGAGCAGTTCTTC. Encoded protein: CASRDGAREQFF.

The chain links TRBV5-6 to TRBJ2-7, with D tentatively TRBD2 (6 bases). The CDR3 spans 12 residues. Germline assignment: CDR1 SGHDT and CDR2 YYEEEE. V shed 6 bases and J shed 4 bases, with 11 bases lying between them. The CDR3 DNA follows: TGTGCCAGCAAGTCGGGGGAGTACGAGCAGTACTTC. Its translation: CASKSGEYEQYF.

The gene calls are TRBV25-1 and TRBJ2-5, with D maybe TRBD1 (5 bases). Germline V gene sequence: CDR1 MGHDK, CDR2 SYGVNS. V lost 8 bases and J lost 1, with 8 bases in between. CDR3 length: 12 amino acids. CDR3 nucleotide sequence: TGTGCCAGCCAGGGATTCCAAGAGACCCAGTACTTC. Translation gives CASQGFQETQYF.

This sequence joins TRBV15 and TRBJ1-5; 9 bases are shared with TRBD1. CDR3 length: 16 residues. Looked up from germline, CDR1 is LNHNV and CDR2 is YYDKDF (reference sequence). The trim removed 5 bases at V and 1 base at J, leaving 6 bases unmatched. CDR3 DNA sequence: TGTGCCACCAGCTTCCGACAGGGGGGGAGCAATCAGCCCCAGCATTTT. Encoded protein: CATSFRQGGSNQPQHF.

V gene TRBV20-1 combines with J gene TRBJ2-3, with 9 bases fitting TRBD2. J was trimmed by 0 bases and V by 0 bases; bases with no gene match: 4. Germline CDR1 and CDR2: DFQATT and SNEGSKA (reference sequence). The CDR3 covers 16 residues. The CDR3 sequence is CSARDSGLASTDTQYF. Written as DNA, the CDR3 is TGCAGTGCTAGAGATTCGGGACTAGCTAGCACAGATACGCAGTATTTT.

About this clonotype: At one end, the junction sequence differs from germline, possibly due to a read error. The V call is TRBV7-6, the J call TRBJ2-7, with D perhaps TRBD1 (5 bases). The CDR3 spans 18 residues. Per the germline V gene, CDR1 is SGHVS and CDR2 is FNYEAQ. CDR3 nucleotide sequence: TGTGCCAGCAGCTTAGGGGTCCGAAGGGGCTACTCCTACAATGAGCAGCTCTTC. Translated, it gives CASSLGVRRGYSYNEQLF. Variable domain in full (rest from reference TRBV7-6 and TRBJ2-7): GAGVSQSPRYKVTKRGQDVALRCDPISGHVSLYWYRQALGQGPEFLTYFNYEAQQDKSGLPNDRFSAERPEGSISTLTIQRTEQRDSAMYRCASSLGVRRGYSYNEQLFGPGTRLTVT.

This clonotype was seen ten or more times. The genes are TRBV10-3 and TRBJ2-7, with D possibly matching TRBD1 (6 bases). The CDR3 is made up of 14 amino acids. V dropped 2 bases and J dropped 4 bases, with 12 bases sitting between them. Germline V gene sequence: CDR1 ENHRY, CDR2 SYGVKD. The CDR3 DNA reads TGTGCCATCAGTGAGCGGGACACAGCTTACGAGCAGTACTTC. This encodes CAISERDTAYEQYF.

The CDR3 DNA sequence: TGTGCCAGCAGCTTAGCGGGGGACGGCCGGGAGCAGTACTTC. Protein product: CASSLAGDGREQYF. The chain recombines TRBV7-9 with TRBJ2-7, with D perhaps being TRBD1 or TRBD2 (5 bases each). This CDR3 has 14 residues. V gave up 0 bases and J gave up 7 bases, with 13 bases separating them. Per germline, CDR1 SEHNR and CDR2 FQNEAQ (reference sequence).

The chain carries TRBV10-3 and TRBJ1-2, with D uncertain. The V gene lost 11 bases and the J gene lost 4 bases, with 14 bases spanning the gap. The CDR3 consists of 12 residues. The germline gives CDR1 ENHRY, CDR2 SYGVKD. In nucleotides, the CDR3 is TGTGCCTCGCGGCTCGAGGGCTATGGCTACACCTTC. Translated: CASRLEGYGYTF.

In this sample, this clonotype turned up many times. CDR3 bases: TGTGCCAGCAGCCACCCCTGGGGGGCAGGGGGAAACTATGGCTACACCTTC. Translation: CASSHPWGAGGNYGYTF. This chain connects TRBV7-7 to TRBJ1-2, with 7 bases identical to TRBD1. Germline loops: CDR1 SSHAT, CDR2 FNYEAQ (reference sequence). The trim removed 5 bases at V and 2 bases at J, leaving 14 bases unmatched. The CDR3 is made up of 17 amino acids.

The chain joins TRBV7-3 to TRBJ2-1; 7 bases line up with TRBD2. This CDR3 comprises 15 residues. Trimming cost V 2 bases and J 7 bases; bases outside gene matches: 8. The germline V gene encodes CDR1 SGHTA and CDR2 FQGTGA. The CDR3 loop reads CASSLVPGGDNEQFF. CDR3 in DNA: TGTGCCAGCAGCTTAGTTCCTGGGGGGGATAATGAGCAGTTCTTC.

This clonotype is a singleton in its sample. The chain carries TRBV5-1 and TRBJ2-2; D may be TRBD1 (5 bases). The CDR3 is 14 amino acids. Germline values: CDR1 SGHRS, CDR2 YFSETQ. V shed 5 bases and J shed 3 bases, with 11 bases lying between them. As DNA, the CDR3 is TGCGCCAGCAGTTCAGGGTCCGACACCGGGGAGCTGTTTTTT. The encoded protein is CASSSGSDTGELFF.

A remark on this clonotype: Germline and junction disagree at one end, which may indicate a read error. The chain is built from TRBV12-3 or TRBV12-4 and TRBJ1-4, with 8 bases identical to TRBD1. This CDR3 comprises 17 residues. CDR3 in amino acids: CASSFGTGLATNEELFF. CDR3 sequence (DNA): TGTGCCAGCAGTTTCGGGACAGGCCTTGCAACTAATGAAGAACTGTTTTTT.

CDR3 in amino acids: CSVTLTGGPITEAFF. The CDR3 DNA follows: TGCAGCGTTACTTTAACAGGGGGCCCGATCACTGAAGCTTTCTTT. J is TRBJ1-1 and V is TRBV29-1, with 9 bases aligning to TRBD1. The CDR3 is 15 residues long. The germline gives CDR1 SQVTM, CDR2 ANQGSEA. Unmatched junction bases numbered 11, after V lost 5 bases and J lost 4 bases.

This clonotype was counted at least ten times. The V and J genes are TRBV6-5 and TRBJ2-7, with D unclear. Trimming shortened V by 0 bases and J by 0 bases, and 9 bases separated the two germline ends. The CDR3 has 15 amino acids. CDR1 and CDR2 (germline): MNHEY, SVGAGI. The CDR3 sequence is CASSYSEPLSYEQYF. The CDR3 nucleotides read TGTGCCAGCAGTTACTCAGAGCCCCTCTCCTACGAGCAGTACTTC.